This TCR beta chain was identified during a study of cytomegalovirus exposure and HLA in healthy donors. Study-level findings and limits: Cytomegalovirus-associated TCR beta chains were listed, numbering roughly 150. Rare TCR sequences predominated, though certain public TCRs were found in many donors. According to a subsequent analysis, TCR clusters from the first cohort were inclined to appear together in the roughly 110 validation repertoires.

Only in-frame clones appear in the TCRdb table, and some are missing; sequencing was by immunoSEQ multiplex PCR. The sample yields some 150,000 clones, about 89% seen once. With regard to this clone: The antigen is undetermined.

The CDR3 spans 15 residues. J gave up 6 bases and V 9 bases, and 16 bases lay outside the gene matches. In germline, CDR1 is MNHNS, CDR2 SASEGT. Separate from the 666-subject first cohort, the roughly 130-subject validation cohort was the one that the donors belonged to. The gene calls are TRBV6-1 and TRBJ1-2, with 7 bases that match TRBD1. The clonotype was recovered from a woman aged 18-29 years in good health and CMV-seropositive. Sequences were obtained from PBMCs. The CDR3 DNA reads as TGTGCCAGAGGGGGCGGACTGCGGCCCGGAGATGGCTACACCTTC. It specifies CARGGGLRPGDGYTF.